This T cell receptor beta chain was recovered during a study of Ad26.COV2.S vaccination and SARS-CoV-2 variants. This table comes from immunoSEQ multiplex PCR, and its TCRdb copy is limited to in-frame clones, with some not included. The sample holds about 250,000 clones, approximately 89% seen once. Findings of the study overall: An underestimation of total T cell responses may have resulted from the TCR breadth and depth analyses. It was found that vaccine and placebo recipients had similar non-spike TCR breadth.

The treatment here: around 19 received Ad26.COV2.S at low or high dose, single or two shots; 5 received placebo; per-sample allocation not given. Samples were taken on day 63 after the first vaccine or placebo injection. Expression of Wuhan-strain SARS-CoV-2 spike came from the Ad26 vector that formed the vaccine. With regard to this clone: Its antigen remains unidentified.

The CDR3 loop spans 17 amino acids. Germline V CDR1 and CDR2: MDHEN, SYDVKM. V trimming: 2 bases; J trimming: 1 base; junction bases outside the gene matches: 7. Here the sequenced sample was peripheral blood, taken in a trial of Ad26.COV2.S vaccine versus placebo. The gene calls are TRBV28 and TRBJ1-1, with 10 nucleotides matching TRBD1. The receptor was isolated from a person between 18 and 65 years old who received the Ad26.COV2.S COVID-19 vaccine or a placebo. The chain's CDR3 is CASSLRDRGPSNTEAFF. CDR3 sequence (DNA): TGTGCCAGCAGTTTACGGGACAGGGGCCCCTCGAACACTGAAGCTTTCTTT.